These 14 T cell receptor beta chains came from one sample sequenced in a study of blood T cell repertoires in COVID-19 (dated by TCRdb to the early 2020s). The library came from the immunoSEQ multiplex PCR assay. TCRdb limited this immuneACCESS table to in-frame rearrangements with V and J called. A share of clones is missing; checked studies link under half to unresolved V genes, and the rest is unexplained. Within this sample are under 60,000 clones, with 85% to 95% of them counted one time only. 3.9% of the sample is held by the ten biggest clonotypes. The specimen was peripheral blood. The receptors here all came from a man over 45 with acute or convalescent COVID-19.

V usage is TRBV21-1 and J usage is TRBJ1-1; the D call of TRBD1 is as the table states it, not checked on the DNA. TRBV21-1 has pseudogene status. The CDR3 consists of 18 residues. The CDR3 reads CASSKTDLNGQGNTEAFF. CDR3 bases: TGTGCCAGCAGCAAAACTGATTTGAACGGACAGGGGAACACTGAAGCTTTCTTT.

The chain carries TRBV28 and TRBJ1-2; the D gene is possibly TRBD1 (5 bases). Trimming cost V 5 bases and J 4 bases, with 11 bases left between them. The germline V gene has CDR1 MDHEN and CDR2 SYDVKM. CDR3 length equals 13 residues. Here the CDR3 DNA reads TGTGCCAGCAGTCTCGACAGAAGCTATGGCTACACCTTC. As protein: CASSLDRSYGYTF.

The chain recombines TRBV27 with TRBJ2-1; 13 bases agree with TRBD2. The CDR3 spans 20 residues. V was clipped by 1 base and J by 3 bases; unmatched bases: 12. Per germline, CDR1 MNHEY and CDR2 SMNVEV (reference sequence). The CDR3 coding sequence is TGTGCCAGCAGTTTATTTTCCCGGACTAGCGGGAGTTCCGACTACAATGAGCAGTTCTTC. Its translation is CASSLFSRTSGSSDYNEQFF.

The rearrangement uses TRBV6-6 and TRBJ2-7; 9 nucleotides match TRBD2. This CDR3 is 16 amino acids long. CDR1 is MNHNY, CDR2 SVGAGI, per germline (reference sequence). Unmatched junction bases numbered 3, after V lost 0 bases and J lost 0 bases. The CDR3 DNA reads as TGTGCCAGCAGTTACTCGACTAGCGGTAGCTCCTACGAGCAGTACTTC. Translated: CASSYSTSGSSYEQYF.

The chain combines TRBV6-6 with TRBJ2-7; perhaps TRBD2 as D (5 bases). This CDR3 is built from 13 residues. V was pared by 3 bases and J by 2 bases, with 8 bases between. Germline CDR1 MNHNY, CDR2 SVGAGI (reference sequence). The CDR3 sequence is CASSYGETYEQYF. CDR3 in DNA: TGTGCCAGCAGTTATGGGGAGACCTACGAGCAGTACTTC.

V is TRBV24-1 and J is TRBJ2-7; D possibly corresponds to TRBD1 (5 bases). V shed 0 bases and J shed 6 bases, with 5 bases lying between them. In germline, CDR1 is KGHDR, CDR2 SFDVKD. The CDR3 runs to 12 residues. This chain's CDR3 is CATSDLRGEQYF. In DNA form, the CDR3 reads TGTGCCACCAGTGATTTGAGGGGCGAGCAGTACTTC.

The chain carries TRBV6-1 and TRBJ1-6; D not certain. V lost 2 bases to trimming and J lost 5 bases, with 4 bases between them. The germline V gene encodes CDR1 MNHNS and CDR2 SASEGT. The CDR3 totals 13 residues. The CDR3 reads CASSEQDNSPLHF. The CDR3 region has the DNA TGTGCCAGCAGTGAACAGGATAATTCACCCCTCCACTTT.

The chain couples TRBV3-1 (or the pseudogene TRBV3-2) to TRBJ1-2; 9 nucleotides match TRBD1. The germline V gene encodes CDR1 LGHDT and CDR2 YNNKEL (reference sequence). The J segment lost 2 bases and the V segment lost 1 base, leaving 8 bases of the junction unmatched. This CDR3 has 17 residues. CDR3 sequence (DNA): TGTGCCAGCAGCCAAGTCGGTAGGACAGGGGAAAACTATGGCTACACCTTC. Its translation is CASSQVGRTGENYGYTF.

The rearrangement links TRBV7-6 to TRBJ2-2, with D possibly TRBD2 on 5 matching bases. Germline CDR1 reads SGHVS; CDR2 reads FNYEAQ. V lost 2 bases and J 1 base, leaving 11 bases between the germline ends. CDR3 size: 16 residues. CDR3 loop: CASSLNRRENTGELFF. DNA of the CDR3: TGTGCCAGCAGCTTAAACCGACGGGAGAACACCGGGGAGCTGTTTTTT.

This chain joins TRBV4-1 and TRBJ1-6; maybe TRBD1 (5 bases). Germline CDR1 MGHRA, CDR2 YSYEKL. V lost 0 bases and J lost 10, with 16 bases in between. The CDR3 covers 16 residues. CDR3 residues: CASSQEPGRAGSPLHF. The CDR3 DNA reads TGCGCCAGCAGCCAAGAGCCAGGGCGCGCGGGGTCACCCCTCCACTTT.

The chain combines TRBV25-1 with TRBJ1-4; maybe TRBD1 (6 bases). V was shortened by 2 bases and J by 7 bases, with 17 bases between the two germline ends. Germline lookup yields CDR1 MGHDK and CDR2 SYGVNS. The CDR3 totals 16 residues. CDR3: CASSELGNRAIEKLFF. The CDR3 DNA reads as TGTGCCAGCAGTGAACTCGGTAACAGGGCGATTGAAAAACTGTTTTTT.

V and J are TRBV29-1 and TRBJ2-3, with TRBD2 matching over 14 bases. This CDR3 region has 17 residues. V shed 6 bases, J shed 3 bases, and the junction held 11 bases outside the gene matches. Germline CDR1 SQVTM, CDR2 ANQGSEA. DNA for the CDR3: TGCAGCGTGCCCGGGACTAGCGGGAGTCGGAGGACAGATACGCAGTATTTT. Translated, it gives CSVPGTSGSRRTDTQYF.

The V call is TRBV7-2, the J call TRBJ2-3; D might be TRBD1 (6 bases). Trimming took 5 bases from V and 6 from J, leaving 12 bases between them. Germline V gene data show CDR1 as SGHTA and CDR2 as FQGNSA. The CDR3 has 13 residues. CDR3 sequence (DNA): TGTGCCAGCAGCCTGACAGGATTCGATACGCAGTATTTT. It encodes CASSLTGFDTQYF. Using reference TRBV7-2 and TRBJ2-3 for the parts outside the CDR3, the full variable domain is GAGVSQSPSNKVTEKGKDVELRCDPISGHTALYWYRQSLGQGLEFLIYFQGNSAPDKSGLPSDRFSAERTGGSVSTLTIQRTQQEDSAVYLCASSLTGFDTQYFGPGTRLTVL.

This clone was recorded only once. J is TRBJ2-7 and V is TRBV29-1, with 8 bases that match TRBD2. The CDR3 totals 16 residues. Germline V lookup: CDR1 SQVTM, CDR2 ANQGSEA. Trimming took 2 bases from V and 0 from J; bases not matched to a gene: 9. CDR3 nucleotide sequence: TGCAGCGTTGAACGGTCGAGCGGGAGTGGCTCCTACGAGCAGTACTTC. Protein sequence: CSVERSSGSGSYEQYF.